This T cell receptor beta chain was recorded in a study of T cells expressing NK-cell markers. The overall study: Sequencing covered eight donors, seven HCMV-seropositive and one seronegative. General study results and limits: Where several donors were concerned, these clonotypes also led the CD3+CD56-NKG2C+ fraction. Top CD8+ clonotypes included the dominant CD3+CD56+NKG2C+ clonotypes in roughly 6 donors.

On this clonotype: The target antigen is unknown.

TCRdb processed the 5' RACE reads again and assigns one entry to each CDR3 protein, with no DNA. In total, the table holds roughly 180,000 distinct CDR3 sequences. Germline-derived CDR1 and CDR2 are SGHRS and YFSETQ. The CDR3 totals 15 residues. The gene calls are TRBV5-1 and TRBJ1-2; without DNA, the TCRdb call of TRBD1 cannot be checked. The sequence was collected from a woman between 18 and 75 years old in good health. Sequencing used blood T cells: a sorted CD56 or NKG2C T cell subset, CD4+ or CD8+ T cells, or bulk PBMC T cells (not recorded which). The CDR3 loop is CASSPNGRTGLGYTF.